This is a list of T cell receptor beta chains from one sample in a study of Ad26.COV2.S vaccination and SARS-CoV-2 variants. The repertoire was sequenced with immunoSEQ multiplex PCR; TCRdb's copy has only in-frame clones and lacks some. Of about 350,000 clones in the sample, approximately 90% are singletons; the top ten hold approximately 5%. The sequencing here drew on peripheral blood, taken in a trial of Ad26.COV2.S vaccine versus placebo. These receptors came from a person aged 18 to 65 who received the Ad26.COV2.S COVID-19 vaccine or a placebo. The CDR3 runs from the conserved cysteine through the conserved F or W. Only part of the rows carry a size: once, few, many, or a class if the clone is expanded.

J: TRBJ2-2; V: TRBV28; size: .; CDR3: CASGAVRARTGELFF
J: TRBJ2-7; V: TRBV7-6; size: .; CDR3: CASSPSAGSSYEQYF
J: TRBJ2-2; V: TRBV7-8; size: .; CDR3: CASSLAPLGGGNTGELFF
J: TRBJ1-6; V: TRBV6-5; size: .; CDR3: CASSLTGGFNSPLHF
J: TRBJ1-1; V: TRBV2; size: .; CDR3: CASNRDYMNTEAFF
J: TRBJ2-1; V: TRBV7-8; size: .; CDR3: CASKGLAGGPANEQFF
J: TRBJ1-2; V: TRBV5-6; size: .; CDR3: CASSSWTGGPYGYTF
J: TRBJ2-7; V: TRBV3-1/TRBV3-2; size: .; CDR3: CASSPTGTGAHEQYF
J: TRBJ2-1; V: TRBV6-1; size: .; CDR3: CASSEVRRSPQFF
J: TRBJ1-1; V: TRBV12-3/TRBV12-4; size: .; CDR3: CASRRGRTEAFF
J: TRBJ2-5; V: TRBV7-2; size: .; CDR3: CASSLGRGDAQYF
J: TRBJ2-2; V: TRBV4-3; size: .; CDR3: CASSQGVGRQGRSTGELFF
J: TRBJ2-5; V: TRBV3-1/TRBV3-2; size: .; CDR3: CASSQELRTSETQYF
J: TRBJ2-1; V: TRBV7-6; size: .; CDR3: CASSPSPGGVYNEQFF
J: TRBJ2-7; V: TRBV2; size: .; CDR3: CANMDRETYEQYF
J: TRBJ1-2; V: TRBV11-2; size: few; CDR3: CASSLDSYGYTF
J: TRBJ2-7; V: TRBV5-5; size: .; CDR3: CASSLAGGFRDEQYF
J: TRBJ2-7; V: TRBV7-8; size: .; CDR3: CASSLVAGRTYEQYF
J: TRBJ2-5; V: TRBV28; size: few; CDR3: CASSLGPPGTQYF
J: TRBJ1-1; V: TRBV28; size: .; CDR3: CASSVKGRTEAFF
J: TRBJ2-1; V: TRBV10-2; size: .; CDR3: CASSELGSSYNEQFF
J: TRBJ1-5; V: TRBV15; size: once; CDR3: CATSRDGTGNQPQHF
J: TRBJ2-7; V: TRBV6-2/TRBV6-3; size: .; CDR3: CASSSRRDRAYEQYF
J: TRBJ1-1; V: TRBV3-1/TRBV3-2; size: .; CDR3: CASSQADRDTEAFF
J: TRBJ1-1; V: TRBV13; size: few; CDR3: CASTETPGASSTEAFF
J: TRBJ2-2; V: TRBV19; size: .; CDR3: CASSITGELFF
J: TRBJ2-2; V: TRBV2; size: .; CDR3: CASRPTKGQGGTGELFF
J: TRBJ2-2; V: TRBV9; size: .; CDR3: CASSVTSGAYTGELFF
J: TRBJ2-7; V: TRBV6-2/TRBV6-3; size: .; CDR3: CASSYSSASGVNLYEQYF
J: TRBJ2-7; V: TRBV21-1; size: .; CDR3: CASSKRDRGPYYEQYF
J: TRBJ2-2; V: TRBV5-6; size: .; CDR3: CASSLDRVNTGELFF
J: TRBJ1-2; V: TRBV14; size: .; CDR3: CASSQSRYGYTF
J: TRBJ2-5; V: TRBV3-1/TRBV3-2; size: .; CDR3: CASSQGEVETQYF
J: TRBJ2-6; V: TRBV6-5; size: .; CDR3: CASSYADSGANVLTF
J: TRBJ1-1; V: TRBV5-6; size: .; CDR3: CASSLGQGPATEAFF
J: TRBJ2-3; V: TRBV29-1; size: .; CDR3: CSVGLTGEADTQYF
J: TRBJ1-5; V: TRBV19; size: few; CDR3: CASSIGQARLNQPQHF
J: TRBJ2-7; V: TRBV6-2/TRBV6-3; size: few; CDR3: CASSQPTQGRAEQYF
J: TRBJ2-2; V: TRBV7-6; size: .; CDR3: CASSLEVAGTYTGELFF
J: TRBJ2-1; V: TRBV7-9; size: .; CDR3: CASSLGGRSYNEQFF
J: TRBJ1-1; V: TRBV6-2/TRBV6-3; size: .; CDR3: CASSYPGAGTEAFF
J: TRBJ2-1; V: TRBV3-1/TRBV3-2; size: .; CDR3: CASSQDTTYNEQFF
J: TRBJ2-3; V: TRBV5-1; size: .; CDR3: CASKIIPGGTDTQYF
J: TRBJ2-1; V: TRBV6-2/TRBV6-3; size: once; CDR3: CASSWNYNEQFF
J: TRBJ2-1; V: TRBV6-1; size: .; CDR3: CASSEFGTGSTYNEQFF
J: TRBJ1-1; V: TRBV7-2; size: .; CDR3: CASSSTRVHTEAFF